One sample yielded the 12 T cell receptor beta chains listed below, sequenced in a study of cytomegalovirus exposure and HLA in healthy donors. Clones were read by immunoSEQ multiplex PCR, and TCRdb kept only the in-frame ones, dropping some. The sample yields around 180,000 clones, about four fifths seen once. Sequences were obtained from PBMCs. These TCRs come from a man aged 18-30 years in good health and CMV-seropositive.

This chain connects TRBV29-1 to TRBJ2-1, with D perhaps matching TRBD2 (7 bases). This CDR3 has 11 amino acids. Trimming pared 6 bases from V and 13 bases from J, leaving 16 bases between. The germline V gene encodes CDR1 SQVTM and CDR2 ANQGSEA. The CDR3 DNA reads as TGCAGCGTGGGGGGGGCTATGGTCCAGTTCTTC. Its protein is CSVGGAMVQFF.

V and J are TRBV5-4 and TRBJ2-7; 7 bases are a match to TRBD1. This CDR3 comprises 16 residues. CDR1 is SGHNT and CDR2 is YYREEE in the germline V gene (reference sequence). V gave up 4 bases and J gave up 5 bases; unmatched junction bases: 15. The CDR3 spells CASSPQNRTGPHEQYF. The CDR3, as DNA: TGTGCCAGCAGCCCCCAAAATCGGACAGGCCCCCACGAGCAGTACTTC.

The V and J genes are TRBV5-1 and TRBJ2-3; 14 positions agree with TRBD2. J lost 1 base, V lost 3 bases, and 7 bases had no gene match. CDR1 SGHRS and CDR2 YFSETQ come from the germline V gene. The CDR3 contains 18 residues. The CDR3 DNA reads as TGCGCCAGCAGCTCCCGGCGACTAGCGGGGGGGGGCACAGATACGCAGTATTTT. This sequence encodes CASSSRRLAGGGTDTQYF.

V gene TRBV14 combines with J gene TRBJ2-5, with 10 bases that match TRBD1. With V trimmed by 4 bases and J by 4 bases, 6 bases remained unmatched. The CDR3 spans 15 residues. The V gene's germline CDR1 is SGHDN and CDR2 FVKESK. The CDR3 DNA reads TGTGCCAGCAGCCCACGACAGGGGGCGGGAGAGACCCAGTACTTC. This translates into CASSPRQGAGETQYF.

The CDR3 coding sequence is TGTGCCAGTAGTATGCCGGGAGCCCCATACGAGCAGTACTTC. It yields the protein CASSMPGAPYEQYF. The rearrangement joins TRBV19 to TRBJ2-7; possibly TRBD2 for D (6 bases). Germline CDR1 and CDR2: LNHDA and SQIVND (reference sequence). There are 14 residues in the CDR3. Trimming cost V 3 bases and J 4 bases, with 13 bases left between them.

The chain combines TRBV14 with TRBJ2-7; a possible D gene is TRBD2 (6 bases). The germline gives CDR1 SGHDN, CDR2 FVKESK. There are 16 residues in the CDR3. V was pared by 1 base and J by 0 bases, with 13 bases between. The CDR3 DNA is TGTGCCAGCAGCCAAGTAAGGTACGGGAGCTCCTACGAGCAGTACTTC. Translated: CASSQVRYGSSYEQYF.

V usage is TRBV5-6 and J usage is TRBJ1-2; D is unclear. CDR1 is SGHDT and CDR2 is YYEEEE in the germline V gene. V shed 2 bases and J shed 0 bases, with 11 bases lying between them. CDR3 length: 15 residues. The chain's CDR3 is CASSFLRLANYGYTF. CDR3 nucleotide sequence: TGTGCCAGCAGCTTTTTACGCCTAGCTAACTATGGCTACACCTTC.

The J gene is TRBJ2-5, the V gene TRBV4-2; the match to TRBD2 covers 7 bases. Germline lookup yields CDR1 LGHNA and CDR2 YNFKEQ. The CDR3 loop spans 16 amino acids. After removal of 0 bases from V and 2 bases from J, the junction contained 6 bases not matched to a gene. In DNA form, the CDR3 reads TGTGCCAGCAGCCAAGAGGGATCGGGGGGACAAGAGACCCAGTACTTC. It codes for CASSQEGSGGQETQYF.

The V call is TRBV19, the J call TRBJ2-5, with D tentatively TRBD2 (6 bases). This CDR3 has 14 amino acids. The V gene lost 7 bases and the J gene lost 9 bases, with 21 bases spanning the gap. CDR1 is LNHDA, CDR2 SQIVND, per germline (reference sequence). The CDR3 reads CASKGRGLRSPQYF. In DNA, the CDR3 is TGTGCCAGTAAAGGAAGGGGACTCCGTAGCCCCCAGTACTTC.

This clone was seen a few times. The chain carries TRBV6-1 and TRBJ1-1, with no clear D. Germline V CDR1 and CDR2: MNHNS, SASEGT. The V and J ends lost 2 bases and 1 base respectively, with 11 bases between them. The CDR3 extends over 15 amino acids. The chain's CDR3 is CASSERRTGNTEAFF. CDR3 nucleotide sequence: TGTGCCAGCAGTGAACGTCGTACGGGGAACACTGAAGCTTTCTTT.

The chain joins TRBV7-2 to TRBJ2-2, with D perhaps TRBD2 (6 bases). V lost 3 bases, J lost 0 bases, and 8 bases lay in between. The germline CDR1 and CDR2 sequences are SGHTA and FQGNSA. The CDR3 runs 15 residues. CDR3 DNA sequence: TGTGCCAGCAGCTTGGCGGGATCGAACACCGGGGAGCTGTTTTTT. It yields the protein CASSLAGSNTGELFF.

The chain employs TRBV7-9 and TRBJ2-7; D may be TRBD2 (5 bases). Germline V gene sequence: CDR1 SEHNR, CDR2 FQNEAQ (reference sequence). The CDR3 loop spans 12 amino acids. Trimming pared 9 bases from V and 5 bases from J, leaving 14 bases between. The CDR3 coding sequence is TGTGCCAGTGCGGGCGTTAGGAACGAGCAGTACTTC. It is translated as CASAGVRNEQYF.